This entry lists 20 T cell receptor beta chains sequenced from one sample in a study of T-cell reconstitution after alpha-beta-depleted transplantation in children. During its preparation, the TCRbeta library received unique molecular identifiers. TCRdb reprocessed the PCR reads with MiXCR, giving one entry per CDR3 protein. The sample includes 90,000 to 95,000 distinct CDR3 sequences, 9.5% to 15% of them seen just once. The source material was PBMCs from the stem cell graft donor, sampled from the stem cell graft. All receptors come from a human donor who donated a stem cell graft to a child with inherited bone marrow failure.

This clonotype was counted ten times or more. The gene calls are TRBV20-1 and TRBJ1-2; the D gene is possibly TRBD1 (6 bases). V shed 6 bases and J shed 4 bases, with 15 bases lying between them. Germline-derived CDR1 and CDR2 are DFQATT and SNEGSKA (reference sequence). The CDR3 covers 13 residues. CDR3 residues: CSARTVQGYGYTF. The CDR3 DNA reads TGCAGTGCCCGGACAGTCCAAGGCTATGGCTACACCTTC.

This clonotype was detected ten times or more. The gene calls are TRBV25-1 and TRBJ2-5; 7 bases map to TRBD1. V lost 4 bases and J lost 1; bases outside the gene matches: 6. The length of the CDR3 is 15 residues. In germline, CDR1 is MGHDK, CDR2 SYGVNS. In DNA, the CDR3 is TGTGCCAGCAGTGCCCTGACAGGGACCCAAGAGACCCAGTACTTC. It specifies CASSALTGTQETQYF.

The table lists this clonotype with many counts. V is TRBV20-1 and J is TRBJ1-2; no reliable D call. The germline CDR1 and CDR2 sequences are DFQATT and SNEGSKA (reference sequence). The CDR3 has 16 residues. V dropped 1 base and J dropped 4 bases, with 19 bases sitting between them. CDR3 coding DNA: TGCAGTGCTAGAGGGGCGAAACAAGGGTTCGTCTATGGCTACACCTTC. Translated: CSARGAKQGFVYGYTF.

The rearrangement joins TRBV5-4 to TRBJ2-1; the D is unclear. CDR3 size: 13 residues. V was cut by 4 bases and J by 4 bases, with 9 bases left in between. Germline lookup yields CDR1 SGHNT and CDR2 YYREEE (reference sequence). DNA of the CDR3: TGTGCCAGCAGCCCGTCTAATTACAATGAGCAGTTCTTC. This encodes CASSPSNYNEQFF.

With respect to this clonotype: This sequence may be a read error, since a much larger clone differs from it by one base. This CDR3 is CASGSGTSGPDQYF. The CDR3 DNA is TGTGCCAGCGGCTCCGGGACTAGCGGCCCAGATCAGTACTTC. The genes are TRBV5-4 and TRBJ2-5; TRBD2 matches at 11 bases. CDR1 is SGHNT, CDR2 YYREEE, per germline (reference sequence). V was pared by 7 bases and J by 11 bases, with 13 bases of the junction left unmatched. This CDR3 spans 14 amino acids.

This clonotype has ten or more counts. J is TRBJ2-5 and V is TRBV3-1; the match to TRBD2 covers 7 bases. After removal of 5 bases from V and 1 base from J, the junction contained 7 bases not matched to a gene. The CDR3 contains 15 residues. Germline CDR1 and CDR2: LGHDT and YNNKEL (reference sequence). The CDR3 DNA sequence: TGTGCCAGCAGCTACCTTGGACTAGTCCAAGAGACCCAGTACTTC. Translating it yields CASSYLGLVQETQYF.

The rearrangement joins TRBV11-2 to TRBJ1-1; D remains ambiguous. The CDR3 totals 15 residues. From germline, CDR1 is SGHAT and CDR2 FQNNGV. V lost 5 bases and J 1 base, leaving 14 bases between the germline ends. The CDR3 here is CASSTRGGPNTEAFF. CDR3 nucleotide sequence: TGTGCCAGCAGCACCCGGGGAGGACCGAACACTGAAGCTTTCTTT.

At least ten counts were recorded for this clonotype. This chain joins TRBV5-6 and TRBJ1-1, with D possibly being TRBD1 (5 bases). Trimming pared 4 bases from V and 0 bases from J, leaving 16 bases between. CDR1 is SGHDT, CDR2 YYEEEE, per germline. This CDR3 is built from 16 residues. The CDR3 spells CASSLGLPGLNTEAFF. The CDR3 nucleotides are TGTGCCAGCAGCCTGGGACTCCCCGGACTGAACACTGAAGCTTTCTTT.

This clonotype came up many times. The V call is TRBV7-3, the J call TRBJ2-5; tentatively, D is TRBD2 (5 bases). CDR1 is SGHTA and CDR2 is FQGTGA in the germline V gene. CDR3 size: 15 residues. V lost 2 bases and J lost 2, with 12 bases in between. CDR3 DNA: TGTGCCAGCAGCTTAGGGTTCGGGAAACAAGAGACCCAGTACTTC. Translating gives CASSLGFGKQETQYF.

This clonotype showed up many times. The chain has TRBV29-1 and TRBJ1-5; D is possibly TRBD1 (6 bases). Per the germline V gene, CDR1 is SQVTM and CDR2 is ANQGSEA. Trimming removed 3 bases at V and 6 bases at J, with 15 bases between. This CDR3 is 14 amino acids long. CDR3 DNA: TGCAGCGTTGATGAGGGGGAAAGGGGTCAGCCCCAGCATTTT. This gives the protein CSVDEGERGQPQHF.

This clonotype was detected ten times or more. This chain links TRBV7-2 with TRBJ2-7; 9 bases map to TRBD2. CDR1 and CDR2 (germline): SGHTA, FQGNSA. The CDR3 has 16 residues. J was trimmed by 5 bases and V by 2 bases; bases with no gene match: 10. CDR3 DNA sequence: TGTGCCAGCAGCTTACTTCAAGCGGGAGGCGGCCACGAGCAGTACTTC. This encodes CASSLLQAGGGHEQYF.

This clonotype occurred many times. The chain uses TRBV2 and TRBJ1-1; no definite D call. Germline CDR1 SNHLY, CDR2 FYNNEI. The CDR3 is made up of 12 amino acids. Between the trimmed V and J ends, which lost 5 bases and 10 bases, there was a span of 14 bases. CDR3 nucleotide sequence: TGTGCCAGCAGTCCTGACATGGCAGGAGCTTTCTTT. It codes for CASSPDMAGAFF.

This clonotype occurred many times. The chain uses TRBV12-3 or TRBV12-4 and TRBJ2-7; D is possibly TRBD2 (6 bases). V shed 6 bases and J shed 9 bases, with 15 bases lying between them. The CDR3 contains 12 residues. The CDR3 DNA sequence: TGTGCCAGCAGCGGGACTCCGAGATTGCAGTACTTC. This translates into CASSGTPRLQYF.

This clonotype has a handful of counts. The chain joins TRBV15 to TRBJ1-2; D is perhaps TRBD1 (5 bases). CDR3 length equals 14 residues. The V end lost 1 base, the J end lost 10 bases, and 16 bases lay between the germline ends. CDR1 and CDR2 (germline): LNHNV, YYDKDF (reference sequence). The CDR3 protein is CATSRAYEGRDYTF. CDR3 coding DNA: TGTGCCACCAGCAGAGCCTACGAGGGACGAGACTACACCTTC.

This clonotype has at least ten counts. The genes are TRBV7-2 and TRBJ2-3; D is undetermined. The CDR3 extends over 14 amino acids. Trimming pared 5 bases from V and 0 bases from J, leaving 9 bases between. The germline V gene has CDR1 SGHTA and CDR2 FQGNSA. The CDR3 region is CASSPRLSTDTQYF. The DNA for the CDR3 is TGTGCCAGCAGCCCCCGACTGAGCACAGATACGCAGTATTTT. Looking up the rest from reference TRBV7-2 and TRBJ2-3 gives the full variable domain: GAGVSQSPSNKVTEKGKDVELRCDPISGHTALYWYRQSLGQGLEFLIYFQGNSAPDKSGLPSDRFSAERTGGSVSTLTIQRTQQEDSAVYLCASSPRLSTDTQYFGPGTRLTVL.

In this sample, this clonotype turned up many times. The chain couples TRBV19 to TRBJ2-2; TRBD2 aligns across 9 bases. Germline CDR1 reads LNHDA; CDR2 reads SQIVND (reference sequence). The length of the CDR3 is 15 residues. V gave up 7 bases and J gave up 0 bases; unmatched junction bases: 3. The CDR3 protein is CASKRLAANTGELFF. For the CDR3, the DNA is TGTGCCAGTAAAAGACTAGCGGCGAACACCGGGGAGCTGTTTTTT.

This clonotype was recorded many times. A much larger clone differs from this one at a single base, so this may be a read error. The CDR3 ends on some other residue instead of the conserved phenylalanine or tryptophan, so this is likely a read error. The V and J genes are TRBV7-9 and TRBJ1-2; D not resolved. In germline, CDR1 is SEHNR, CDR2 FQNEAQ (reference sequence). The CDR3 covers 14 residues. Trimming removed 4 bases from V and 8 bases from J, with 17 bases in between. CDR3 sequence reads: CASSSQSATGGYTL. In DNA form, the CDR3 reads TGTGCCAGCAGCTCCCAAAGCGCGACCGGGGGCTACACCCTC.

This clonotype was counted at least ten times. CDR3 protein: CASSLESTSGLYEQYF. The CDR3 DNA sequence: TGTGCCAGCAGCTTAGAGTCGACTAGCGGACTATACGAGCAGTACTTC. This chain connects TRBV7-2 to TRBJ2-7, with 9 bases that match TRBD2. The CDR3 covers 16 residues. The ends lost 1 base at V and 4 bases at J; junction bases unmatched: 8. Germline CDR1 and CDR2: SGHTA and FQGNSA.

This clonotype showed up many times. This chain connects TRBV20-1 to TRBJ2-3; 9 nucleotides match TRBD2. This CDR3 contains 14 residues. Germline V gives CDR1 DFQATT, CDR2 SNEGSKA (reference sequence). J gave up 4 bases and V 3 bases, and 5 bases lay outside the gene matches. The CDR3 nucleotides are TGCAGTGCTAGGGAGCGGGAGGCATCAGATACGCAGTATTTT. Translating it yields CSAREREASDTQYF.

CDR3 DNA: TGCAGTGCGGGGGCCGGCGGGGACTATGGCTACACCTTC. Residues: CSAGAGGDYGYTF. The chain joins TRBV20-1 to TRBJ1-2, with D possibly being TRBD1 (6 bases). This CDR3 is built from 13 residues. Trimming took off 6 bases at V and 3 bases at J, with 14 bases between the two ends. CDR1 and CDR2 from the germline V gene are DFQATT and SNEGSKA (reference sequence).